This note documents a single T cell receptor beta chain sequence. This specimen belongs to a study of technical replicates of blood from a few donors. This CDR3 region has 11 residues. Deletions cut 4 bases from V and 11 bases from J, with 9 bases between. Germline V CDR1 and CDR2: SNHLY, FYNNEI. Assay: immunoSEQ multiplex PCR; the TCRdb copy retains only in-frame clones and omits some. The sample comprises approximately 100,000 clones, approximately 95% of which are singletons, and 0.2% to 0.25% rests with the top ten. The rearrangement uses TRBV2 and TRBJ1-5; the D is unclear. Sequenced: T cells isolated from PBMCs. The TCR comes from a human donor in good health. The CDR3 spells CASSVGGTQHF. The CDR3 nucleotides read TGTGCCAGCAGTGTCGGCGGGACCCAGCATTTT.